The 17 T cell receptor beta chains below come from one sample, sequenced in a study of blood T cell repertoires in COVID-19. Sequencing used immunoSEQ multiplex PCR; TCRdb keeps in-frame clones, though not all of them. Of approximately 170,000 clones detected, less than 90% appear once; the ten largest clones hold roughly 8%. Material: PBMCs or T cells enriched from blood (not recorded which). The receptors were sampled from a woman aged 45-59 years who had recovered from COVID-19.

The CDR3 nucleotides read TGTGCCAGCAGGATAAGCGGGAGGGCCGGGGAGCTGTTTTTT. Its translation is CASRISGRAGELFF. The J gene is TRBJ2-2, the V gene TRBV7-2; 10 positions match TRBD2. With 6 bases clipped from V and 6 bases from J, the junction kept 4 bases outside the gene matches. The V gene's germline CDR1 is SGHTA and CDR2 FQGNSA. The CDR3 runs 14 residues.

The genes are TRBV5-8 and TRBJ2-7, with TRBD2 identical over 7 bases. V dropped 3 bases and J dropped 3; count of bases not matched to a gene: 12. The germline V gene encodes CDR1 SGHTS and CDR2 YDEGEE. The CDR3 covers 16 residues. CDR3 DNA: TGTGCCAGCAGCTCGCATTTTTCAAGCGGGAACTACGAGCAGTACTTC. This codes for CASSSHFSSGNYEQYF.

In regard to this clone: This sample includes further DNA sequences coding for the same CDR3. This rearrangement joins TRBV18 to TRBJ1-1; TRBD1 aligns across 9 bases. The junction had 0 bases not matched to a gene; V was cut back by 3 bases and J by 1 base. Germline-derived CDR1 and CDR2 are KGHSH and LQKENI. The CDR3 is 14 residues long. CDR3 in DNA: TGTGCCAGCTCACCGGGACAGGGGAACACTGAAGCTTTCTTT. Amino acid sequence: CASSPGQGNTEAFF.

This clone occurred once. One junction end does not reproduce the germline sequence, and a read error may be involved. The chain carries TRBV7-7 and TRBJ2-2, with D possibly TRBD2 on 5 matching bases. This CDR3 is 14 amino acids long. The germline CDR1 and CDR2 sequences are SSHAT and FNYEAQ (reference sequence). CDR3 residues: CASSLSGLDGELFF. The CDR3 bases are TGTGCTAGCAGCTTATCGGGGTTGGACGGGGAGCTGTTTTTT.

The chain links TRBV6-5 to TRBJ1-2, with a possible D match to TRBD1 (6 bases). V was pared by 7 bases and J by 7 bases, with 16 bases between. CDR1 is MNHEY and CDR2 is SVGAGI in the germline V gene. This CDR3 is 13 amino acids long. CDR3 coding DNA: TGTGCCAGCAATGGTAGGGACATCGGTGGCTACACCTTC. This encodes CASNGRDIGGYTF.

The chain uses TRBV2 and TRBJ2-2, with a possible D match to TRBD2 (5 bases). With 3 bases removed from V and 0 bases from J, the gap between germline ends came to 17 bases. CDR1 and CDR2 (germline): SNHLY, FYNNEI. The CDR3 loop spans 18 amino acids. The CDR3 region has the DNA TGTGCCAGCAGTGACAGCCAATTAGGGCGGGCGAACACCGGGGAGCTGTTTTTT. Translation gives CASSDSQLGRANTGELFF.

The chain employs TRBV19 and TRBJ2-1, with D perhaps TRBD2 (6 bases). Trimming took off 6 bases at V and 0 bases at J, with 24 bases between the two ends. Germline V CDR1 and CDR2: LNHDA, SQIVND (reference sequence). CDR3 length equals 19 residues. The CDR3 loop reads CASRTRASPPQYSYNEQFF. CDR3 DNA sequence: TGTGCCAGTAGGACTAGAGCGAGTCCCCCTCAATACTCCTACAATGAGCAGTTCTTC.

This chain links TRBV6-5 with TRBJ1-6; D unresolved. Germline V gives CDR1 MNHEY, CDR2 SVGAGI. Trimming removed 6 bases at V and 6 bases at J, with 6 bases between. The CDR3 is 12 amino acids. The CDR3 region has the DNA TGTGCCAGCAGCCTACGTAATTCACCCCTCCACTTT. This codes for CASSLRNSPLHF.

The chain combines TRBV15 with TRBJ1-5; weak D call: TRBD1 (6 bases). This CDR3 spans 16 amino acids. The V end lost 0 bases, the J end lost 1 base, and 10 bases lay between the germline ends. The germline CDR1 and CDR2 sequences are LNHNV and YYDKDF (reference sequence). The DNA of the CDR3 is TGTGCCACCAGCAGAGAGAGGGGGACGAGCAATCAGCCCCAGCATTTT. Residues: CATSRERGTSNQPQHF.

The chain uses TRBV9 and TRBJ2-1; TRBD1 matches at 9 bases. Per germline, CDR1 SGDLS and CDR2 YYNGEE. The CDR3 length is 16 residues. J gave up 7 bases and V 0 bases, and 8 bases lay outside the gene matches. In DNA form, the CDR3 reads TGTGCCAGCAGCGTAGAAGTGGGACAGGGAGGGAATGAGCAGTTCTTC. It specifies CASSVEVGQGGNEQFF.

This chain uses TRBV6-5 with TRBJ2-2, with D unclear. The V end lost 7 bases, the J end lost 0 bases, and 9 bases lay between the germline ends. The CDR3 covers 14 residues. The germline V gene has CDR1 MNHEY and CDR2 SVGAGI. The CDR3 DNA reads TGTGCCAGCAAACGCAGAACGAACACCGGGGAGCTGTTTTTT. Amino acid sequence: CASKRRTNTGELFF.

The V call is TRBV19, the J call TRBJ1-1; perhaps TRBD1 as D (6 bases). The length of the CDR3 is 13 residues. V lost 7 bases and J lost 0, with 9 bases in between. The germline V gene has CDR1 LNHDA and CDR2 SQIVND (reference sequence). The chain's CDR3 is CASKDSMNTEAFF. The CDR3 coding sequence is TGTGCCAGTAAGGACAGCATGAACACTGAAGCTTTCTTT.

The J gene is TRBJ2-1, the V gene TRBV19; 9 bases are a match to TRBD2. The V and J ends lost 7 bases and 4 bases, in that order; junction bases with no gene match: 5. Per germline, CDR1 LNHDA and CDR2 SQIVND (reference sequence). CDR3 length: 14 residues. DNA of the CDR3: TGTGCCAGTATGAGGCTAGCGGGGTACAATGAGCAGTTCTTC. Translation: CASMRLAGYNEQFF.

The chain recombines TRBV10-3 with TRBJ2-1, with 8 bases that match TRBD1. V lost 6 bases, J lost 8 bases, and 12 bases stayed unmatched. The CDR3 sequence is 15 residues long. Germline CDR1 and CDR2: ENHRY and SYGVKD. The CDR3 spells CAIRLDRGVMDEQFF. CDR3 nucleotides: TGTGCCATCAGACTAGACAGGGGTGTAATGGATGAGCAGTTCTTC.

The rearrangement uses TRBV7-2 and TRBJ2-7, with TRBD2 identical over 10 bases. CDR1 SGHTA and CDR2 FQGNSA come from the germline V gene. V lost 5 bases and J lost 2; bases outside the gene matches: 6. The CDR3 contains 15 residues. The CDR3 region has the DNA TGTGCCAGCAGCAGTAGCGGGGGGCCCACCTACGAGCAGTACTTC. It codes for CASSSSGGPTYEQYF.

This chain uses TRBV3-1 (or the pseudogene TRBV3-2) with TRBJ2-5, with 9 bases lining up with TRBD2. V dropped 11 bases and J dropped 6; count of bases not matched to a gene: 13. The V gene's germline CDR1 is LGHDT and CDR2 YNNKEL (reference sequence). This CDR3 is 14 amino acids long. The CDR3 is CARRQGRGGQTQYF. CDR3 DNA sequence: TGTGCCCGCCGCCAAGGGCGGGGGGGGCAGACCCAGTACTTC.

V usage is TRBV2 and J usage is TRBJ1-2, with 8 bases that match TRBD1. The CDR3 totals 15 residues. CDR1 is SNHLY, CDR2 FYNNEI, per germline. V was pared by 9 bases and J by 7 bases, with 16 bases of the junction left unmatched. This CDR3 is CASLQPTRDRSGYTF. CDR3 bases: TGTGCCAGTCTTCAGCCGACCCGGGACAGGAGTGGCTACACCTTC. Full variable domain (rest looked up from reference TRBV2 and TRBJ1-2): EPEVTQTPSHQVTQMGQEVILRCVPISNHLYFYWYRQILGQKVEFLVSFYNNEISEKSEIFDDQFSVERPDGSNFTLKIRSTKLEDSAMYFCASLQPTRDRSGYTFGSGTRLTVV.